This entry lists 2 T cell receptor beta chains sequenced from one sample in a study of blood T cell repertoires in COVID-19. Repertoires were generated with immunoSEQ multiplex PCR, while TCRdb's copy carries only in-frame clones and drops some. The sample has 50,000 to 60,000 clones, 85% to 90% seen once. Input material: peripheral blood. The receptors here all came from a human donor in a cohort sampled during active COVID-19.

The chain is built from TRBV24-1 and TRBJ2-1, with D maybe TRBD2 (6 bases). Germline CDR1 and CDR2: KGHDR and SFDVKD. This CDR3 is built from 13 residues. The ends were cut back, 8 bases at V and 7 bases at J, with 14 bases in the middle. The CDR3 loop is CATTAGTPNEQFF. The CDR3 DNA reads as TGTGCCACCACCGCAGGGACTCCAAATGAGCAGTTCTTC.

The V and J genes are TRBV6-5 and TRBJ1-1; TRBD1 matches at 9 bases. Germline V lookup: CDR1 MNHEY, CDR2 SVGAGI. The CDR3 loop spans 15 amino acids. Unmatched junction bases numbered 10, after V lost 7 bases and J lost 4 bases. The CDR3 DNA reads TGTGCCAGCAACGACAGGGGGAACAGGGGCACTGAAGCTTTCTTT. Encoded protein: CASNDRGNRGTEAFF.